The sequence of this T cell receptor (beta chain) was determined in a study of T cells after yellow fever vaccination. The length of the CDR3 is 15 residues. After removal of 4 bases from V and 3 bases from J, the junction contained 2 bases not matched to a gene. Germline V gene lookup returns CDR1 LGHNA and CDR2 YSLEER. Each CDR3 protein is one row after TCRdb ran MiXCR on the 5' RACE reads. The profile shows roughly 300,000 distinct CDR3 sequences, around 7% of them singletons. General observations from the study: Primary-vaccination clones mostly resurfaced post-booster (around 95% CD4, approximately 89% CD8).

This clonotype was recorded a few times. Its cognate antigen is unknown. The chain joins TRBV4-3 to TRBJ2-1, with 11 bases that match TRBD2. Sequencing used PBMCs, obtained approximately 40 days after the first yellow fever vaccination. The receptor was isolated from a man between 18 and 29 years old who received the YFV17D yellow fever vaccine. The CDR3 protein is CASSRGLADYNEQFF. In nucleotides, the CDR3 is TGCGCCAGCAGCCGGGGACTAGCGGACTACAATGAGCAGTTCTTC.